Following are 18 T cell receptor beta chains from one sample sequenced in a study of T cells after yellow fever vaccination. Each CDR3 protein gets one entry after TCRdb re-called the 5' RACE reads with MiXCR. Here the sample spans 30,000 or so distinct CDR3 sequences, about 6.6% being singletons. Sequencing used PBMCs, either bulk or a sorted T-cell subset (CD4+, CD8+, memory, or dextramer-sorted; not recorded which), obtained on the day of the first yellow fever vaccination. The receptors stem from a man aged 18-30 years who received the YFV17D yellow fever vaccine.

This clonotype was detected ten times or more. The rearrangement uses TRBV27 and TRBJ2-7; possibly TRBD1 or TRBD2 for D (5 bases each). The V gene's germline CDR1 is MNHEY and CDR2 SMNVEV (reference sequence). V lost 5 bases and J lost 2, with 16 bases in between. The CDR3 sequence is 15 residues long. CDR3 in DNA: TGTGCCAGCAGTACGAGGTGGGGGAGTGCCTACGAGCAGTACTTC. This codes for CASSTRWGSAYEQYF.

This clonotype has a count of ten or more. The chain is built from TRBV6-5 and TRBJ2-7; weak D call: TRBD1 (6 bases). The V end lost 3 bases, the J end lost 3 bases, and 18 bases lay between the germline ends. Germline CDR1 and CDR2: MNHEY and SVGAGI. There are 16 residues in the CDR3. This chain's CDR3 is CASSYTLQGHCYEQYV. CDR3 coding DNA: TGTGCCAGCAGTTATACCCTTCAGGGGCACTGCTACGAGCAGTACGTC.

In this sample, this clonotype turned up many times. V gene TRBV4-2 combines with J gene TRBJ2-1, with TRBD2 matching 9 bases. Germline V lookup: CDR1 LGHNA, CDR2 YNFKEQ. The CDR3 consists of 17 residues. V shed 1 base and J 4 bases; nucleotides not matched to a gene: 8. The CDR3 DNA sequence: TGTGCCAGCAGCCAAGGCCATAGCGGGGGCCCGTACAATGAGCAGTTCTTC. Translation gives CASSQGHSGGPYNEQFF.

This clonotype was detected ten times or more. V gene TRBV7-2 combines with J gene TRBJ2-1; 7 bases align to TRBD2. The ends lost 8 bases at V and 4 bases at J; junction bases unmatched: 11. The V gene's germline CDR1 is SGHTA and CDR2 FQGNSA. The length of the CDR3 is 15 residues. CDR3 region: CASQTVSGAYNEQFF. The CDR3 bases are TGTGCCAGCCAAACCGTAAGCGGGGCATACAATGAGCAGTTCTTC.

This clonotype was observed many times. V is TRBV20-1 and J is TRBJ1-2, with 7 bases aligning to TRBD1. CDR1 is DFQATT and CDR2 is SNEGSKA in the germline V gene (reference sequence). V lost 5 bases to trimming and J lost 2 bases; unmatched junction nucleotides: 5. The CDR3 is 13 amino acids. CDR3 in amino acids: CSASKDRNYGYTF. For the CDR3, the DNA is TGCAGTGCTTCCAAGGACAGGAACTATGGCTACACCTTC.

There are many counts of this clonotype. The V gene is TRBV20-1, the J gene TRBJ2-3; D remains unclear. V was trimmed by 0 bases and J by 5 bases, leaving 9 bases between them. CDR3 length: 13 amino acids. The germline V gene has CDR1 DFQATT and CDR2 SNEGSKA (reference sequence). The CDR3 DNA sequence: TGCAGTGCTAGAGATTACGAACGAGATACGCAGTATTTT. Residues: CSARDYERDTQYF.

This clonotype was observed at least ten times. The chain is built from TRBV5-1 and TRBJ2-3; 11 bases fit TRBD2. Trimming cost V 0 bases and J 4 bases; bases outside gene matches: 4. The CDR3 covers 16 residues. Germline assignment: CDR1 SGHRS and CDR2 YFSETQ. CDR3 amino acids: CASSLVGTSGSDTQYF. CDR3 sequence (DNA): TGCGCCAGCAGCTTGGTCGGGACTAGCGGTTCAGATACGCAGTATTTT.

There are many counts of this clonotype. This chain connects TRBV6-1 to TRBJ2-5; a possible D gene is TRBD2 (6 bases). Trimming took off 2 bases at V and 7 bases at J, with 14 bases between the two ends. The CDR3 length is 14 residues. Per the germline V gene, CDR1 is MNHNS and CDR2 is SASEGT. CDR3 in DNA: TGTGCCAGCAGTGAAAGAGGACTATCCGGGACCCAGTACTTC. Protein product: CASSERGLSGTQYF.

Details on this clonotype: The germline gene is not matched at one end of the junction; a read error may be the cause. The DNA for the CDR3 is TGTGACAGCAGCCAAATGGGGGCAACTAATGAAAAACTGTTTTTT. It codes for CDSSQMGATNEKLFF. This sequence joins TRBV3-1 and TRBJ1-4; possible D gene TRBD1, 5 bases. The CDR3 covers 15 residues. Germline CDR1 reads LGHDT; CDR2 reads YNNKEL (reference sequence).

This clonotype was counted many times. The V and J genes are TRBV3-1 and TRBJ2-5; no definite D call. The CDR3 extends over 17 amino acids. V was trimmed by 4 bases and J by 1 base, leaving 19 bases between them. CDR1 is LGHDT and CDR2 is YNNKEL in the germline V gene (reference sequence). The chain's CDR3 is CASSRSGVERVQETQYF. In DNA, the CDR3 is TGTGCCAGCAGCCGGTCTGGAGTAGAGCGCGTCCAAGAGACCCAGTACTTC.

This clonotype was found many times. The J gene is TRBJ2-7, the V gene TRBV19; perhaps TRBD1 as D (7 bases). Germline lookup yields CDR1 LNHDA and CDR2 SQIVND (reference sequence). The CDR3 runs to 11 residues. V was clipped by 10 bases and J by 6 bases, with 13 bases between them. CDR3 residues: CATVQGGEQYV. CDR3 DNA sequence: TGTGCCACAGTCCAGGGGGGCGAGCAGTACGTC.

V usage is TRBV30 and J usage is TRBJ2-1; TRBD2 aligns across 11 bases. CDR1 and CDR2 from the germline V gene are GTSNPN and SVGIG (reference sequence). Unmatched junction bases numbered 12, after V lost 7 bases and J lost 7 bases. This CDR3 has 15 residues. The DNA for the CDR3 is TGTGCCTTACAGGGACTAGCGGTCCCCTGGAATGAGCAGTTCTTC. Protein sequence: CALQGLAVPWNEQFF.

This clonotype was counted ten times or more. This rearrangement joins TRBV7-9 to TRBJ2-4; weak D call: TRBD2 (5 bases). This CDR3 spans 13 amino acids. V lost 4 bases, J lost 9 bases, and 13 bases lay in between. Germline lookup yields CDR1 SEHNR and CDR2 FQNEAQ (reference sequence). The CDR3 loop is CASSWTGSGIQYF. The DNA for the CDR3 is TGTGCCAGCAGCTGGACGGGAAGTGGCATTCAGTACTTC.

This clonotype was counted many times. V and J are TRBV11-2 and TRBJ2-1, with unresolved D. Germline loops: CDR1 SGHAT, CDR2 FQNNGV. V was cut by 4 bases and J by 6 bases, with 13 bases left in between. The CDR3 consists of 14 residues. CDR3 amino acids: CASSSYDPPNEQFF. CDR3 nucleotide sequence: TGTGCCAGCAGCTCTTACGACCCGCCCAATGAGCAGTTCTTC. Full variable domain (rest looked up from reference TRBV11-2 and TRBJ2-1): EAGVAQSPRYKIIEKRQSVAFWCNPISGHATLYWYQQILGQGPKLLIQFQNNGVVDDSQLPKDRFSAERLKGVDSTLKIQPAKLEDSAVYLCASSSYDPPNEQFFGPGTRLTVL.

This clonotype came up many times. The chain has TRBV5-1 and TRBJ2-3; 10 bases are a match to TRBD2. Per the germline V gene, CDR1 is SGHRS and CDR2 is YFSETQ. The CDR3 runs to 18 residues. Trimming cost V 0 bases and J 0 bases; bases outside gene matches: 7. The CDR3: CASSLGGLAGASTDTQYF. The CDR3 bases are TGCGCCAGCAGCTTGGGTGGCCTAGCGGGGGCTAGCACAGATACGCAGTATTTT.

This clonotype was observed at least ten times. DNA of the CDR3: TGTGCCAGCAGCATACAGGGGGGCACTGAAGCTTTCTTT. It translates to CASSIQGGTEAFF. J is TRBJ1-1 and V is TRBV7-2, with 8 bases lining up with TRBD1. V was clipped by 5 bases and J by 4 bases; unmatched bases: 3. Germline-derived CDR1 and CDR2 are SGHTA and FQGNSA. This CDR3 contains 13 residues.

This clonotype was seen more than once but under ten times. The rearrangement uses TRBV18 and TRBJ2-4; no definite D call. V shed 3 bases and J shed 0 bases, with 6 bases lying between them. Germline loops: CDR1 KGHSH, CDR2 LQKENI. The CDR3 runs to 14 residues. CDR3 amino acids: CASSPPEAKNIQYF. The CDR3 region has the DNA TGTGCCAGCTCACCGCCAGAAGCCAAAAACATTCAGTACTTC.

At least ten counts were recorded for this clonotype. The chain employs TRBV4-1 and TRBJ1-2; possibly TRBD1 for D (5 bases). This CDR3 is 17 amino acids long. In germline, CDR1 is MGHRA, CDR2 YSYEKL. Trimming took off 0 bases at V and 4 bases at J, with 18 bases between the two ends. CDR3 nucleotides: TGCGCCAGCAGCCAAGATATACAGGCCCTTCGGGGCTATGGCTACACCTTC. It codes for CASSQDIQALRGYGYTF.